Below, 15 T cell receptor beta chains from the same sample are listed, as sequenced in a study of metastatic and nonmetastatic thyroid tumors. TCRdb called clones again from the PCR reads with MiXCR. In the table there are under 5,000 clones, about 22% of which are singletons. Each patient went into thyroid surgery without having received any treatment. Sample: tumor tissue. The receptor set was obtained from a female donor with papillary thyroid cancer or a benign thyroid nodule (not recorded which). Some clones in this sample may be carry-over from other donors' samples.

This clone was seen a handful of times. The DNA of the CDR3 is TGCGCCAGCAGCTTGGCCTCAGGGGGCACTGAAGCTTTCTTT. Its translation is CASSLASGGTEAFF. The chain employs TRBV5-1 and TRBJ1-1; 7 nucleotides match TRBD1. V lost 0 bases to trimming and J lost 4 bases; unmatched junction nucleotides: 3. Germline CDR1 is SGHRS and CDR2 is YFSETQ. The CDR3 has 14 amino acids.

This clone was picked up many times. This chain links TRBV18 with TRBJ2-3, with unresolved D. V dropped 3 bases and J dropped 4 bases, with 8 bases sitting between them. The CDR3 spans 13 residues. The germline gives CDR1 KGHSH, CDR2 LQKENI. CDR3 DNA sequence: TGTGCCAGCTCACCCGGCCAGCCAGATACGCAGTATTTT. This gives the protein CASSPGQPDTQYF.

This sequence joins TRBV5-1 and TRBJ2-3, with 8 positions matching TRBD1. This CDR3 is 14 amino acids long. Germline CDR1 is SGHRS and CDR2 is YFSETQ. The trim removed 5 bases at V and 6 bases at J, leaving 8 bases unmatched. The DNA for the CDR3 is TGCGCCAGCAGTCGGGACAGGAGTTCCGATACGCAGTATTTT. It codes for CASSRDRSSDTQYF.

The CDR3 here is CASSAGTYSTDTQYF. CDR3 in DNA: TGTGCCAGCAGCGCCGGGACATATAGCACAGATACGCAGTATTTT. The chain employs TRBV9 and TRBJ2-3, with D tentatively TRBD1 (6 bases). The ends were cut back, 3 bases at V and 0 bases at J, with 11 bases in the middle. Germline lookup yields CDR1 SGDLS and CDR2 YYNGEE. This CDR3 has 15 residues.

This clone is medium-sized by share. This chain joins TRBV9 and TRBJ2-3; 10 positions match TRBD2. Germline assignment: CDR1 SGDLS and CDR2 YYNGEE. Trimming cost V 3 bases and J 2 bases; bases outside gene matches: 3. This CDR3 region has 15 residues. The CDR3 spells CASSDTSGATDTQYF. The CDR3 coding sequence is TGTGCCAGCAGCGATACTAGCGGGGCCACAGATACGCAGTATTTT. Looking up the rest from reference TRBV9 and TRBJ2-3 gives the full variable domain: DSGVTQTPKHLITATGQRVTLRCSPRSGDLSVYWYQQSLDQGLQFLIQYYNGEERAKGNILERFSAQQFPDLHSELNLSSLELGDSALYFCASSDTSGATDTQYFGPGTRLTVL.

The rearrangement uses TRBV28 and TRBJ1-5, with D possibly being TRBD1 (6 bases). In germline, CDR1 is MDHEN, CDR2 SYDVKM. The CDR3 is made up of 15 amino acids. Trimming removed 5 bases at V and 6 bases at J, with 17 bases between. The CDR3 DNA reads as TGTGCCAGCAGTGAGGACACAGGGAGCGGTCAGCCCCAGCATTTT. As protein: CASSEDTGSGQPQHF. Full variable domain (outside the CDR3, taken from reference TRBV28 and TRBJ1-5): DVKVTQSSRYLVKRTGEKVFLECVQDMDHENMFWYRQDPGLGLRLIYFSYDVKMKEKGDIPEGYSVSREKKERFSLILESASTNQTSMYLCASSEDTGSGQPQHFGDGTRLSIL.

V gene TRBV28 combines with J gene TRBJ1-1; 9 bases line up with TRBD1. Germline CDR1 MDHEN, CDR2 SYDVKM. V gave up 0 bases and J gave up 2 bases; unmatched junction bases: 4. This CDR3 has 16 amino acids. This CDR3 is CASSLWGGQGNTEAFF. Written as DNA, the CDR3 is TGTGCCAGCAGTTTATGGGGGGGACAGGGTAACACTGAAGCTTTCTTT.

In regard to this clone: The junction and the germline gene differ at one end; a read error may be behind it. The CDR3 DNA reads as TGTGCCGGCAGCTTGTCAGGGCTCACTAATGAAAAACTGTTTTTT. As protein: CAGSLSGLTNEKLFF. V usage is TRBV7-2 and J usage is TRBJ1-4, with TRBD1 as a possible D gene (5 bases). The CDR3 has 15 amino acids. In germline, CDR1 is SGHTA, CDR2 FQGNSA.

This clone showed up just once. The rearrangement joins TRBV7-3 to TRBJ1-6, with 9 bases matching TRBD1. The CDR3 has 16 amino acids. V was clipped by 3 bases and J by 7 bases; unmatched bases: 7. Germline CDR1 SGHTA, CDR2 FQGTGA. CDR3 in DNA: TGTGCCAGCAGCTTCCGCCAGGGGACAGGGAATTCACCCCTCCACTTT. This sequence encodes CASSFRQGTGNSPLHF.

There are many counts of this clone. The chain has TRBV30 and TRBJ2-1, with D perhaps given as TRBD1 or TRBD2 (5 bases each). Germline V gene data show CDR1 as GTSNPN and CDR2 as SVGIG (reference sequence). The CDR3 is 14 residues long. In DNA, the CDR3 is TGTGCACGGGCGAGGGGTAGTATCTACAATGAGCAGTTCTTC. Its translation: CARARGSIYNEQFF.

The gene calls are TRBV6-2 or TRBV6-3 and TRBJ2-1; the match to TRBD2 covers 13 bases. The CDR3 spans 17 residues. Per the germline V gene, CDR1 is MNHEY and CDR2 is SVGEGT. V dropped 3 bases and J dropped 4; count of bases not matched to a gene: 6. The CDR3 loop reads CASSYRTSGSKYNEQFF. The DNA for the CDR3 is TGTGCCAGCAGTTATCGGACTAGCGGGAGTAAGTACAATGAGCAGTTCTTC.

The chain is built from TRBV20-1 and TRBJ2-1, with D possibly being TRBD2 (6 bases). Germline V CDR1 and CDR2: DFQATT, SNEGSKA (reference sequence). CDR3 length: 15 amino acids. Trimming left V 3 bases short and J 0 bases short, with 12 bases between. The CDR3 sequence is CSASIADISYNEQFF. As DNA, the CDR3 is TGCAGTGCTAGTATAGCGGATATCTCCTACAATGAGCAGTTCTTC.

This clone came up a few times. The chain couples TRBV5-1 to TRBJ1-1, with TRBD1 identical over 9 bases. CDR1 and CDR2 from the germline V gene are SGHRS and YFSETQ. The CDR3 totals 14 residues. Trimming took 6 bases from V and 5 from J; bases not matched to a gene: 8. The CDR3 sequence: CASTSGQGGTEAFF. In DNA, the CDR3 is TGCGCCAGCACATCGGGACAGGGAGGTACTGAAGCTTTCTTT.

Comments on this clone: Here the CDR3 omits its conserved ending phenylalanine or tryptophan, so a read error is the likely source. The chain has TRBV4-1 and TRBJ2-2, with D possibly being TRBD1 (5 bases). This CDR3 is built from 15 residues. The V gene lost 5 bases and the J gene lost 0 bases, with 10 bases spanning the gap. The germline V gene encodes CDR1 MGHRA and CDR2 YSYEKL. The CDR3 is CASSDDSANTGELFC. CDR3 DNA: TGCGCCAGCAGCGACGACAGCGCGAACACCGGGGAGCTGTTTTGT.

The chain carries TRBV28 and TRBJ2-2, with D possibly matching TRBD2 (5 bases). The CDR3 sequence is 14 residues long. With 8 bases removed from V and 6 bases from J, the gap between germline ends came to 16 bases. Germline lookup yields CDR1 MDHEN and CDR2 SYDVKM. CDR3 sequence (DNA): TGTGCCAGCTACCTACGGGGTATGGCCGGGGAGCTGTTTTTT. Translation: CASYLRGMAGELFF.